The text below deals with one T cell receptor (beta chain). The table lists this clone with a few counts. Its target antigen remains unknown. No per-base quality is available; no much larger clone lies one base away. The CDR3 regions of human TCRbeta chains were analyzed by immunosequencing. The published analysis was carried out like this. Repertoire TCRs were matched against a reference library of SARS-CoV-2-specific TCRs generated with the MIRA antigen-specificity platform. Breadth was defined as the fraction of unique TCRs that were SARS-CoV-2-associated. Depth was defined as the fraction of total T cells that were SARS-CoV-2-associated. Each spike-specific TCR was assigned to its reactive spike region and to a CD4 or CD8 class using the MIRA data. Log10-transformed breadth and depth values were compared by one-way ANOVA with Sidak's multiple comparisons tests. TCRdb took over this immuneACCESS table, retaining in-frame rearrangements with V and J assigned. Such tables are incomplete; in checked studies, under half of the missing clones stem from an unresolved V gene, and the remainder is unexplained. Clone size and the V and J calls come from that table; the DNA yielded D and trimming. The sample profile shows about 83,000 clones; 70% to 90% of them were found once. Roughly 4.5% of the sample goes to the ten largest clones.

This sample was included in a study of T cell responses to AZD1222 COVID-19 vaccine (dated by TCRdb to 2020 to 2022). As for the study more broadly: TCR sequencing covered 233 trial participants: 207 given two doses of AZD1222 and 26 given two doses of MenACWY control vaccine. Trial participants were enrolled by age into 18-55, 56-69 and 70-plus year subgroups, with approximately 150, 30 and 60 TCR-sequenced participants respectively.

Here is what the overall study found, with its caveats: The whole spike protein was spanned by vaccine-associated CD4 TCRs, and dominant responses were seen in regions 160-218 and 743-854. Participants were mostly white British, with more females than males. The authors suggested clonal diversity may have been underestimated. Conclusions about previously exposed vaccinees were limited because only six or seven AZD1222 recipients were SARS-CoV-2 seropositive at baseline. Because no day 14 peak-response samples were available, the repertoires could be characterized only after the peak T cell response. The 56-69-year group was small, and its depth increase did not reach significance, likely because of low power. Reportedly, almost half of the unique spike-specific TCRs recognized epitopes lying outside the regions that are mutated in the B.1.351 and B.1.1.7 variants. After two AZD1222 doses, spike-specific TCR breadth and depth were significantly higher than at day 0 and than in MenACWY recipients.

Sample time point, as interpreted from the label and publication: baseline before first vaccination. The sample's treatment or condition label, decoded: meningococcal conjugate vaccine given as trial control. Samples from vaccinated people were obtained from the UK trials COV001 and COV002, which included a single-blind randomized controlled phase 2/3 trial of AZD1222 (ChAdOx1 nCoV-19) in healthy adults. For TCRbeta chain sequencing, PBMC samples were collected from trial participants at day 0 and at day 28 after the second dose. CDR1 and CDR2 (SGHAT, FQNNGV) derive from the germline V gene. V is pared back by 0 bases and J by 6 bases, with 9 bases lying between the germline termini. The CDR3 has 14 amino acids, counting the end cysteine and phenylalanine. The kept DNA is CDR3 alone, 42 bases in frame from the first base.

The input for sequencing was peripheral blood, taken on day 0 of MenACWY control vaccination. The sequence derives from an adult in good health. The chain links TRBV11-2 with TRBJ1-5; TRBD1 is a weak D gene call, 5 bases matching. The sequenced DNA: TGTGCCAGCAGCTTAGACAGGGAGGGTCAGCCCCAGCATTTT. This yields the protein CASSLDREGQPQHF. Full variable domain (CDR3 extended with the reference TRBV11-2 and TRBJ1-5 proteins): EAGVAQSPRYKIIEKRQSVAFWCNPISGHATLYWYQQILGQGPKLLIQFQNNGVVDDSQLPKDRFSAERLKGVDSTLKIQPAKLEDSAVYLCASSLDREGQPQHFGDGTRLSIL.